This TCR beta chain was found in a study of patients and donors after allogeneic stem cell transplantation. This CDR3 comprises 13 residues. Trimming shortened V by 5 bases and J by 6 bases, and 13 bases separated the two germline ends. Germline lookup yields CDR1 SEHNR and CDR2 FQNEAQ (reference sequence). TCRdb independently ran MiXCR on the RT-PCR reads; one entry per CDR3 protein. In the table there are 200,000 to 250,000 distinct CDR3 sequences, around two fifths of which are singletons. The J gene is TRBJ1-1, the V gene TRBV7-9; tentative D call: TRBD1 (6 bases). The sample consisted of blood, either unsorted or a sorted T cell fraction (not recorded which). The sequence came from a human donor who was either an allogeneic HSCT recipient or a stem cell or donor lymphocyte infusion donor (not recorded which). It is not recorded whose cells these are; they may come from a transplant donor. CDR3 in amino acids: CASSTNRESEAFF. CDR3 in DNA: TGTGCCAGCAGCACCAACAGGGAATCTGAAGCTTTCTTT.